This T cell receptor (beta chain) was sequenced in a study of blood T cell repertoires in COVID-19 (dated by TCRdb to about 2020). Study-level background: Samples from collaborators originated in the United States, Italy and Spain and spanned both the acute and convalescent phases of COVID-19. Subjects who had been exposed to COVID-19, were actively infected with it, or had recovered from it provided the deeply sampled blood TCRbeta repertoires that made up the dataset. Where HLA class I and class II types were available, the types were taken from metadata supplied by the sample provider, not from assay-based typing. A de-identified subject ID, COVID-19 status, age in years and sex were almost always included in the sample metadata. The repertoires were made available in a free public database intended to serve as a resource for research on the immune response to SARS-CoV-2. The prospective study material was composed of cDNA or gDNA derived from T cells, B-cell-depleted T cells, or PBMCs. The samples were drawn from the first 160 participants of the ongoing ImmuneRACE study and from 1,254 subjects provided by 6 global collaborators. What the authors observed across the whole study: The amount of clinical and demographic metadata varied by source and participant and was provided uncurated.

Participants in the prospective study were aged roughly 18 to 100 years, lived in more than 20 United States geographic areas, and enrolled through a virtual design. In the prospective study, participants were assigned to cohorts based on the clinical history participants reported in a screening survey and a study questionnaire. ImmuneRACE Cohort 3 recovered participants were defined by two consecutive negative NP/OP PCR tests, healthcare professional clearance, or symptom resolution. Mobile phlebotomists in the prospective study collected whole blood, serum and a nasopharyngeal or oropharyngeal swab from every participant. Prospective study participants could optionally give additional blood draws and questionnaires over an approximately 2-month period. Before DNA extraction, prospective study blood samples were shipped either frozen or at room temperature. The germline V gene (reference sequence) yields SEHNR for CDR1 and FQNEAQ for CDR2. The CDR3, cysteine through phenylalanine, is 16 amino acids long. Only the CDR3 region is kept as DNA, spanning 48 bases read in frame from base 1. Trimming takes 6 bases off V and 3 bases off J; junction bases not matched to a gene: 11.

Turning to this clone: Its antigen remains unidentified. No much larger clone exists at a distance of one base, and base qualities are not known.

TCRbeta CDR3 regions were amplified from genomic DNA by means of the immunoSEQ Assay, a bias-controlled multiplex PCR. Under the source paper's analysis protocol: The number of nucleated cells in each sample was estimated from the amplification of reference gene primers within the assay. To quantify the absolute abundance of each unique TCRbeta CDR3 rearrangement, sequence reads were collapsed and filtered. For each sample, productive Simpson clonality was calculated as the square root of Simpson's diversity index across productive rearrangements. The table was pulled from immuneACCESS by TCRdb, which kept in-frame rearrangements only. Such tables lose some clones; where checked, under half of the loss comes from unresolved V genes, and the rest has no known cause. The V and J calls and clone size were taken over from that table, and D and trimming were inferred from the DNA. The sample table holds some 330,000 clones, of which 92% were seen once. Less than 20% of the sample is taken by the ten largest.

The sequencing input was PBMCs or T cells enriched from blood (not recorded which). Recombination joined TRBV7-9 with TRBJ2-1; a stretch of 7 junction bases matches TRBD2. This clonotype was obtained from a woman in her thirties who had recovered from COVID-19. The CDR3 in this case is CASRGFAGVSYNEQFF. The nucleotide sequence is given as TGTGCCAGCAGGGGGTTCGCGGGAGTGAGCTACAATGAGCAGTTCTTC.